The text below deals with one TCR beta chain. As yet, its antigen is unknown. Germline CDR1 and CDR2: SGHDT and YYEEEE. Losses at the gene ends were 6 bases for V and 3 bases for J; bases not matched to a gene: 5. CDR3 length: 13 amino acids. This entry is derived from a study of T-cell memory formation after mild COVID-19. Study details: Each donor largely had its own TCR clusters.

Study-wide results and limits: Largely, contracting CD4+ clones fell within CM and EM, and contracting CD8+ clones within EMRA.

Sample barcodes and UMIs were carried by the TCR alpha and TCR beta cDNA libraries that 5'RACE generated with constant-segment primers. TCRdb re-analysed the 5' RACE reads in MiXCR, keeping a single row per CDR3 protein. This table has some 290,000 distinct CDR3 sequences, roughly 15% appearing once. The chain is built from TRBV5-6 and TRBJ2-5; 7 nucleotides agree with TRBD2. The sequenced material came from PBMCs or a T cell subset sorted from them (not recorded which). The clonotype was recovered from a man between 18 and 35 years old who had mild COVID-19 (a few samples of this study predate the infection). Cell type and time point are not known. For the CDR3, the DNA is TGTGCCAGCACTAGGCGGGGGAAAGAGACCCAGTACTTC. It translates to CASTRRGKETQYF.